This TCR beta chain is from a study of OX40 agonist ivuxolimab in advanced cancers. For the study at large: With ivuxolimab, an agonistic anti-OX40 (CD134) antibody, patients were treated. Ivuxolimab was delivered to patients intravenously every 2 weeks at doses spanning 0.01 to 10 mg/kg.

Clones were read by immunoSEQ multiplex PCR, and TCRdb kept only the in-frame ones, dropping some. The sample lists some 90,000 clones, over 75% occurring once. V lost 5 bases, J lost 6 bases, and 7 bases lay in between. The CDR3 loop spans 12 amino acids. CDR1 is MNHNS, CDR2 SASEGT, per germline. People who had autoimmune disease history or systemic immunosuppression were excluded. The sequenced sample was CD4+ or CD8+ T cells sorted from blood, obtained in a trial of the OX40 agonist ivuxolimab. The chain carries TRBV6-1 and TRBJ1-4; D remains ambiguous. The receptor was derived from an adult with an advanced solid tumor such as melanoma, head and neck, liver or kidney cancer. The CDR3 sequence is CASSKTDEKLFF. DNA for the CDR3: TGTGCCAGCAGTAAGACCGATGAAAAACTGTTTTTT.